Reported below is one TCR beta chain. Its target is unknown. This sample was included in a study of T cell responses to AZD1222 COVID-19 vaccine. The protocol was immunoSEQ multiplex PCR, while the TCRdb copy is restricted to in-frame clones and leaves out a portion. Of approximately 120,000 clones listed, around 88% are singletons. CDR1 and CDR2 from the germline V gene are MRHNA and SNTAGT. J gave up 2 bases and V 2 bases, and 4 bases lay outside the gene matches. The CDR3 covers 16 residues. General study points: The study reported that nearly half of spike-specific TCRs target unmutated variant regions. Females outnumbered males among donors, who were mostly white British; clonal diversity was possibly underestimated.

The material sequenced was peripheral blood, taken on day 0 of MenACWY control vaccination. V and J are TRBV6-4 and TRBJ2-1, with 9 bases that match TRBD2. The TCR originated in an adult in good health. This CDR3 is CASSDSGRRTYNEQFF. The CDR3 bases are TGTGCCAGCAGTGACAGCGGGAGGCGGACCTACAATGAGCAGTTCTTC.